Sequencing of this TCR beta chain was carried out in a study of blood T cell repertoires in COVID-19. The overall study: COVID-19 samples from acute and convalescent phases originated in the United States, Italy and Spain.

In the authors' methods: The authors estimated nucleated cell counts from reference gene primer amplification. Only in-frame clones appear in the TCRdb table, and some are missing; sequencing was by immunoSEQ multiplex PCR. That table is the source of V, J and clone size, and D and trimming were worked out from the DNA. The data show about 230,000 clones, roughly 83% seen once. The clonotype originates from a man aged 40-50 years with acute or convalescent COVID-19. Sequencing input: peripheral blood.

CDR3 DNA: TGTGCCAGCAGCACGGGCGGGGGCACTGAAGCTTTCTTT. Residues: CASSTGGGTEAFF. The J gene is TRBJ1-1, the V gene TRBV12-3 or TRBV12-4; a weak D match, TRBD1 (5 bases). V shed 6 bases and J shed 4 bases, with 12 bases lying between them. This CDR3 has 13 amino acids.